One and the same sample provided the 11 T cell receptor beta chains below, sequenced in a study of T cells after yellow fever vaccination. Each CDR3 protein is one row after TCRdb ran MiXCR on the 5' RACE reads. The sample records hundreds of thousands of distinct CDR3 sequences, roughly 4% being singletons. Sequencing was performed on PBMCs, taken on the day of the yellow fever booster vaccination. The receptors here all came from a man aged 18 to 30 who received the YFV17D yellow fever vaccine.

This clonotype was seen a few times. Written as DNA, the CDR3 is TGTGCCAGCCATGAGGGGGATACGCAGTATTTT. Its translation is CASHEGDTQYF. J is TRBJ2-3 and V is TRBV27; the D call may be TRBD1 or TRBD2 (5 bases each). The CDR3 contains 11 residues. Germline-derived CDR1 and CDR2 are MNHEY and SMNVEV (reference sequence). Trimming removed 8 bases at V and 6 bases at J, with 9 bases between.

The chain recombines TRBV6-2 or TRBV6-3 with TRBJ2-3; D is perhaps TRBD1 or TRBD2 (6 bases each). The CDR3 has 15 amino acids. Per the germline V gene, CDR1 is MNHEY and CDR2 is SVGEGT. Trimming removed 5 bases from V and 4 bases from J, with 16 bases in between. CDR3 loop: CASSTRRGGPDTQYF. Here the CDR3 DNA reads TGTGCCAGCAGTACCCGACGAGGGGGGCCAGATACGCAGTATTTT.

This clonotype was seen at least ten times. This chain connects TRBV7-2 to TRBJ2-3; 7 bases fit TRBD2. CDR1 is SGHTA and CDR2 is FQGNSA in the germline V gene. The junction had 10 bases not matched to a gene; V was cut back by 4 bases and J by 3 bases. This CDR3 is built from 16 residues. The DNA for the CDR3 is TGTGCCAGCAGCTACTACCTAGCGGCGGGTACAGATACGCAGTATTTT. Translation gives CASSYYLAAGTDTQYF.

Ten or more counts support this clonotype. Here the CDR3 DNA reads TGTGCCAGCAGCTTCCCCCGGCGCTTCGAGCAGTATTTT. Translation: CASSFPRRFEQYF. The chain recombines TRBV11-2 with TRBJ2-3; no clear D gene. V dropped 3 bases and J dropped 11 bases, with 15 bases sitting between them. CDR3 length: 13 residues. Germline-derived CDR1 and CDR2 are SGHAT and FQNNGV.

This clonotype has more than one count but fewer than ten. The rearrangement uses TRBV9 and TRBJ2-7; 8 bases are shared with TRBD2. Germline trimming cut 3 bases from V and 5 bases from J; bases unmatched to any gene: 7. CDR3 length equals 14 residues. Germline V gives CDR1 SGDLS, CDR2 YYNGEE. CDR3 nucleotide sequence: TGTGCCAGCAGCGCAGCGGGGGCCCTCCACGAGCAGTACTTC. This sequence encodes CASSAAGALHEQYF. Supplemented by reference TRBV9 and TRBJ2-7, the full variable domain reads DSGVTQTPKHLITATGQRVTLRCSPRSGDLSVYWYQQSLDQGLQFLIQYYNGEERAKGNILERFSAQQFPDLHSELNLSSLELGDSALYFCASSAAGALHEQYFGPGTRLTVT.

This sequence joins TRBV12-3 or TRBV12-4 and TRBJ1-6, with a tentative D call TRBD1 (5 bases). The CDR3 is made up of 14 amino acids. Trimming shortened V by 7 bases and J by 8 bases, and 15 bases separated the two germline ends. The chain's CDR3 is CASTSNRIYSPLHF. Here the CDR3 DNA reads TGTGCCAGCACCTCCAACAGGATCTATTCACCCCTCCACTTT.

This clonotype was counted at least ten times. J is TRBJ1-5 and V is TRBV12-3 or TRBV12-4; perhaps TRBD1 as D (6 bases). The CDR3 contains 15 residues. V gave up 2 bases and J gave up 5 bases, with 13 bases separating them. The CDR3 nucleotides read TGTGCCAGCAGTTTATTGCCAGGGGTTGATCAGCCCCAGCATTTT. Amino acids: CASSLLPGVDQPQHF.

A few counts support this clonotype. The rearrangement links TRBV4-1 to TRBJ2-7; 7 bases match TRBD2. The trim removed 1 base at V and 5 bases at J, leaving 8 bases unmatched. Looked up from germline, CDR1 is MGHRA and CDR2 is YSYEKL. The CDR3 has 15 residues. DNA for the CDR3: TGCGCCAGCAGCCAAGGAGTACTGCGGGGGAACGAGCAGTACTTC. Protein: CASSQGVLRGNEQYF.

This clonotype was seen a few times. The chain has TRBV27 and TRBJ1-1; 8 bases line up with TRBD1. Germline loops: CDR1 MNHEY, CDR2 SMNVEV (reference sequence). Losses at the gene ends were 6 bases for V and 7 bases for J; bases not matched to a gene: 13. CDR3 size: 15 residues. The CDR3 sequence is CASSPDRGGFFEAFF. The DNA of the CDR3 is TGTGCCAGCAGCCCCGACAGGGGCGGATTTTTTGAAGCTTTCTTT.

This clonotype was counted many times. The chain is built from TRBV29-1 and TRBJ2-7, with TRBD1 as a possible D gene (6 bases). Per germline, CDR1 SQVTM and CDR2 ANQGSEA. The CDR3 sequence is 13 residues long. V gave up 5 bases and J gave up 2 bases, with 13 bases separating them. The CDR3 sequence is CSVSAGVAYEQYF. DNA for the CDR3: TGCAGCGTTTCCGCAGGGGTAGCCTACGAGCAGTACTTC.

At least ten counts were recorded for this clonotype. The rearrangement links TRBV5-1 to TRBJ2-1, with D tentatively TRBD2 (6 bases). This CDR3 has 14 residues. The V end was cut by 2 bases, the J end by 7 bases, with 13 bases between. Germline CDR1 and CDR2: SGHRS and YFSETQ. Written as DNA, the CDR3 is TGCGCCAGCAGCTTTTCTACGGGACTTAATGAGCAGTTCTTC. Translated: CASSFSTGLNEQFF.